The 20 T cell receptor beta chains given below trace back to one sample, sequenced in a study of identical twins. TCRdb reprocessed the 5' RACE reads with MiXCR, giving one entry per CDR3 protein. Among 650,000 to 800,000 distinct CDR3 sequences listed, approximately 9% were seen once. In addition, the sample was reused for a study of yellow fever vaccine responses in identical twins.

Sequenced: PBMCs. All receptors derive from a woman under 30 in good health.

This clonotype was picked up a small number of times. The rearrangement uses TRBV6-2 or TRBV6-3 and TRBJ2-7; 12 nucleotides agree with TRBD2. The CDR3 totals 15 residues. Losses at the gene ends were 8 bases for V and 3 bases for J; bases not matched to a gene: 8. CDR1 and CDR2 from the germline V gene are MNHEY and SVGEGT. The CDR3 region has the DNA TGTGCCAGCCAGATGGGGACTAGCGGGTTCTACGAGCAGTACTTC. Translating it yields CASQMGTSGFYEQYF.

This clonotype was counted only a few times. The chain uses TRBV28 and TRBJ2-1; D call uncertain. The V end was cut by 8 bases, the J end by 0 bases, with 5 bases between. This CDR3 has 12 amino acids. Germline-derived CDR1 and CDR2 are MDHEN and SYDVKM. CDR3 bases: TGTGCCAGCCACTCCTCCTACAATGAGCAGTTCTTC. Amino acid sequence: CASHSSYNEQFF. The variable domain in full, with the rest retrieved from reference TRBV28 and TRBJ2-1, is DVKVTQSSRYLVKRTGEKVFLECVQDMDHENMFWYRQDPGLGLRLIYFSYDVKMKEKGDIPEGYSVSREKKERFSLILESASTNQTSMYLCASHSSYNEQFFGPGTRLTVL.

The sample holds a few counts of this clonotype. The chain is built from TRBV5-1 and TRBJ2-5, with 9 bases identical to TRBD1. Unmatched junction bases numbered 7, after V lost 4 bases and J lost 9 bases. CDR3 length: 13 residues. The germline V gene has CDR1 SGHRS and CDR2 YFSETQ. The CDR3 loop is CASSLGRDRAQYF. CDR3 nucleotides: TGCGCCAGCAGCCTGGGGAGGGACAGGGCCCAGTACTTC.

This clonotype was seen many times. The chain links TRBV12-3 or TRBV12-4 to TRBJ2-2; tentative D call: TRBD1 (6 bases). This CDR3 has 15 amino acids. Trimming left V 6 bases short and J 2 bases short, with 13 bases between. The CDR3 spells CASRTRDINTGELFF. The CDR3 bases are TGTGCCAGCAGGACCCGGGACATCAACACCGGGGAGCTGTTTTTT.

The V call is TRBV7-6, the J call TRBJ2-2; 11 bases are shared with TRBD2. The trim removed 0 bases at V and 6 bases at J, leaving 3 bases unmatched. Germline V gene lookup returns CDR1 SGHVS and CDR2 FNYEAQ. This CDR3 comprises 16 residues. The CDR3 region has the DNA TGTGCCAGCAGCTTAGCGACTAGCGGGGTCGCCGGGGAGCTGTTTTTT. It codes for CASSLATSGVAGELFF. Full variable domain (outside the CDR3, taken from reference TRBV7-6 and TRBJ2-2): GAGVSQSPRYKVTKRGQDVALRCDPISGHVSLYWYRQALGQGPEFLTYFNYEAQQDKSGLPNDRFSAERPEGSISTLTIQRTEQRDSAMYRCASSLATSGVAGELFFGEGSRLTVL.

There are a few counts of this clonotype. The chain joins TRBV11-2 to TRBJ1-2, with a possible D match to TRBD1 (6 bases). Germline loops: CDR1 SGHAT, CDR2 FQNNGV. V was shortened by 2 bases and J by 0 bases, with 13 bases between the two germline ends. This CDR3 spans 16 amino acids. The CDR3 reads CASSLLRDRSNYGYTF. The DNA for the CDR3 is TGTGCCAGCAGCTTACTTCGCGACAGGTCTAACTATGGCTACACCTTC. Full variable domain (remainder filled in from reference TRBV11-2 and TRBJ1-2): EAGVAQSPRYKIIEKRQSVAFWCNPISGHATLYWYQQILGQGPKLLIQFQNNGVVDDSQLPKDRFSAERLKGVDSTLKIQPAKLEDSAVYLCASSLLRDRSNYGYTFGSGTRLTVV.

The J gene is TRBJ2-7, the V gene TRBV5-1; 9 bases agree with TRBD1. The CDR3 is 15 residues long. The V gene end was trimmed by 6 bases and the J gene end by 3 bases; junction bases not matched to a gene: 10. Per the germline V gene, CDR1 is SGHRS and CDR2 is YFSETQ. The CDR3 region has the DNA TGCGCCAGCAAGGAGGGACAGGGAACTGTCTACGAGCAGTACTTC. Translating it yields CASKEGQGTVYEQYF.

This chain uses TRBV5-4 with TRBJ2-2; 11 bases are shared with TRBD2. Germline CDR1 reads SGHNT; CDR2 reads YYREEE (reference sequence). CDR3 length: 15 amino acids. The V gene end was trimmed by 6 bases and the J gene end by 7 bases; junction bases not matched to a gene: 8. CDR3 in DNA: TGTGCCAGCACTTCCACTAGCGGGAGCGTCGGGGAGCTGTTTTTT. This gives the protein CASTSTSGSVGELFF.

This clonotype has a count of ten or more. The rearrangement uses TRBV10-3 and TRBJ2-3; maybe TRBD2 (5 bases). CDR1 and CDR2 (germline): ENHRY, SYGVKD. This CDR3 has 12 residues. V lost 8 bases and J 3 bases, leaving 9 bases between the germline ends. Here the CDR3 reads CAISLATDTQYF. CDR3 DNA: TGTGCCATCTCGCTAGCAACAGATACGCAGTATTTT.

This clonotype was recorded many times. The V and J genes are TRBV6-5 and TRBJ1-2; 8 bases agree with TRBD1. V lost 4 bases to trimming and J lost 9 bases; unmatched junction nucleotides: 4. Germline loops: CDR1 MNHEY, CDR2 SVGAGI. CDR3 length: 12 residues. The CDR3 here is CASSLGQGSYTF. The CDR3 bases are TGTGCCAGCAGTTTAGGACAGGGCAGCTACACCTTC.

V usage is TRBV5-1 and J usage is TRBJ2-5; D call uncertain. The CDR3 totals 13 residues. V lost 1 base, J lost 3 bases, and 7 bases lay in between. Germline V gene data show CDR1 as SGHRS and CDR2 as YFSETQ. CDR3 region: CASSLQPEETQYF. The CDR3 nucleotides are TGCGCCAGCAGCTTGCAGCCTGAAGAGACCCAGTACTTC.

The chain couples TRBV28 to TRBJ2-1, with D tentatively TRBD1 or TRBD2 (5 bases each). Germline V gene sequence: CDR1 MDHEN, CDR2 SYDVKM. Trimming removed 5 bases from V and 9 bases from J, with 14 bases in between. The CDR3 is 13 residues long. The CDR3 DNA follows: TGTGCCAGCAGTGTGGACGGGGCGAGTGAGCAGTTCTTC. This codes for CASSVDGASEQFF.

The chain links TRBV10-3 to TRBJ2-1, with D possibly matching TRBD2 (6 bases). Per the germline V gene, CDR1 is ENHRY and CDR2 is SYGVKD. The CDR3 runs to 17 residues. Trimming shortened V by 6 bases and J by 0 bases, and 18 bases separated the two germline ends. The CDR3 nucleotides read TGTGCCATCAGGAGGGCGGAGGGCCCTTTCTCCTACAATGAGCAGTTCTTC. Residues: CAIRRAEGPFSYNEQFF.

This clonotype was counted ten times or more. The CDR3: CSARDRLAGPTYNEQFF. CDR3 DNA sequence: TGCAGTGCTAGAGATAGGCTAGCGGGCCCTACCTACAATGAGCAGTTCTTC. The chain has TRBV20-1 and TRBJ2-1, with 8 bases identical to TRBD2. V trimming: 0 bases; J trimming: 2 bases; junction bases outside the gene matches: 9. The CDR3 loop spans 17 amino acids. CDR1 is DFQATT and CDR2 is SNEGSKA in the germline V gene (reference sequence).

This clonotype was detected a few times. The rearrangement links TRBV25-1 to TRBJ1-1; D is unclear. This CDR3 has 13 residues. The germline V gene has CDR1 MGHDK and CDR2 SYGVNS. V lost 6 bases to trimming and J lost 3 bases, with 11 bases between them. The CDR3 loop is CASSGRGHTEAFF. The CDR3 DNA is TGTGCCAGCAGCGGACGGGGTCACACTGAAGCTTTCTTT.

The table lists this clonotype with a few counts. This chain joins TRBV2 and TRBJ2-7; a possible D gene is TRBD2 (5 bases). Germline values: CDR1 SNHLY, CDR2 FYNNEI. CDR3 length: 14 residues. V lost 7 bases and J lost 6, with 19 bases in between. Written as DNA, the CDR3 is TGTGCCAGCATCGTCCCGGGATCAGCGCGCGAGCAGTACTTC. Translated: CASIVPGSAREQYF.

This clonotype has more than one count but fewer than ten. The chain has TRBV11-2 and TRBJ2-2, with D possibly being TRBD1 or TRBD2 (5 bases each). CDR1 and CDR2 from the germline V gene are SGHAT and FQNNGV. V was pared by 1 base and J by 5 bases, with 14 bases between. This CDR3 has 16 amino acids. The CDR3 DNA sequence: TGTGCCAGCAGCTTAGGCTTCGGTGGGGGAACCGGGGAGCTGTTTTTT. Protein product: CASSLGFGGGTGELFF.

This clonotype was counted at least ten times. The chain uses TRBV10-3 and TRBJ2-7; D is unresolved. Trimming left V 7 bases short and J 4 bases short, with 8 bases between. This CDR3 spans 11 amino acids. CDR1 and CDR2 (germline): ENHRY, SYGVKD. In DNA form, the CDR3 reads TGTGCCATCAAGGACCAATACGAGCAGTACTTC. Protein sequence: CAIKDQYEQYF.

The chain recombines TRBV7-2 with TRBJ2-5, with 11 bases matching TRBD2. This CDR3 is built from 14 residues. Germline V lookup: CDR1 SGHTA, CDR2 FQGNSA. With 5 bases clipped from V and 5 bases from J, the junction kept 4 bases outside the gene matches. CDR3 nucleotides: TGTGCCAGCAGCCCTAGCGGGGGGTTGGAGACCCAGTACTTC. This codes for CASSPSGGLETQYF.

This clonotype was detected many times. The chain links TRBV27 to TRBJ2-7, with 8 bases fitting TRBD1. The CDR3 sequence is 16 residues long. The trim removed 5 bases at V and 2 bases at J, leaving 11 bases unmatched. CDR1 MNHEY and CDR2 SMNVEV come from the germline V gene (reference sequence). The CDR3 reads CASSARGQGLTYEQYF. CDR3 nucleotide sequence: TGTGCCAGCAGTGCCCGAGGACAGGGCCTCACCTACGAGCAGTACTTC.